The 14 T cell receptor beta chains given below trace back to one sample, sequenced in a study of T cell changes during pregnancy in multiple sclerosis. Only in-frame clones appear in the TCRdb table, and some are missing; sequencing was by immunoSEQ multiplex PCR. The table includes 65,000 to 75,000 clones, roughly nine tenths detected once. The material was peripheral blood, obtained in the second trimester of pregnancy. The source is a female donor with multiple sclerosis, enrolled in a pregnancy study.

The chain has TRBV18 and TRBJ1-3; 7 nucleotides line up with TRBD1. The CDR3 runs 16 residues. Germline V gene sequence: CDR1 KGHSH, CDR2 LQKENI. Trimming at V came to 2 bases and at J to 4 bases, leaving 8 bases not matched to a gene. DNA for the CDR3: TGTGCCAGCTCACCATGGGAAAGGACAGGCGGAAACACCATATATTTT. This translates into CASSPWERTGGNTIYF.

This rearrangement joins TRBV30 to TRBJ2-6, with a possible D match to TRBD1 (5 bases). Trimming shortened V by 1 base and J by 0 bases, and 13 bases separated the two germline ends. Germline lookup yields CDR1 GTSNPN and CDR2 SVGIG (reference sequence). There are 17 residues in the CDR3. CDR3 DNA sequence: TGTGCCTGGAGTGGGCTGACAGTAAGCTCTGGGGCCAACGTCCTGACTTTC. This encodes CAWSGLTVSSGANVLTF.

The chain has TRBV7-3 and TRBJ2-1, with D maybe TRBD1 (6 bases). Germline values: CDR1 SGHTA, CDR2 FQGTGA. The V end lost 2 bases, the J end lost 1 base, and 12 bases lay between the germline ends. This CDR3 spans 16 amino acids. CDR3 nucleotides: TGTGCCAGCAGCTTACTGGGGACAAGATCCTACAATGAGCAGTTCTTC. Translating it yields CASSLLGTRSYNEQFF.

This clone came up once. The chain combines TRBV19 with TRBJ1-3; no clear D. The CDR3 length is 15 residues. Germline V CDR1 and CDR2: LNHDA, SQIVND (reference sequence). The V end was cut by 1 base, the J end by 0 bases, with 7 bases between. The CDR3 loop reads CASSIADFSGNTIYF. Here the CDR3 DNA reads TGTGCCAGTAGTATAGCGGACTTCTCTGGAAACACCATATATTTT.

The gene calls are TRBV15 and TRBJ2-2; 8 nucleotides line up with TRBD1. The germline V gene encodes CDR1 LNHNV and CDR2 YYDKDF (reference sequence). The trim removed 6 bases at V and 3 bases at J, leaving 3 bases unmatched. This CDR3 spans 14 amino acids. The CDR3: CATSPTGDTGELFF. The CDR3 DNA sequence: TGTGCCACCAGTCCGACAGGGGACACCGGGGAGCTGTTTTTT.

J is TRBJ2-1 and V is TRBV2, with 10 bases fitting TRBD2. The CDR3 has 16 residues. V dropped 6 bases and J dropped 5; count of bases not matched to a gene: 10. Per the germline V gene, CDR1 is SNHLY and CDR2 is FYNNEI. The CDR3 spells CASRDKSSGRDNEQFF. Here the CDR3 DNA reads TGTGCCAGCAGGGACAAGTCCAGCGGGAGGGACAATGAGCAGTTCTTC.

The J gene is TRBJ2-3, the V gene TRBV30, with no clear D. Between the trimmed V and J ends, which lost 5 bases and 4 bases, there was a span of 7 bases. The CDR3 is 11 amino acids. Looked up from germline, CDR1 is GTSNPN and CDR2 is SVGIG (reference sequence). The CDR3 here is CAWALADTQYF. The CDR3 region has the DNA TGTGCCTGGGCCTTAGCAGATACGCAGTATTTT.

The chain joins TRBV30 to TRBJ2-3, with D tentatively TRBD1 (5 bases). Per the germline V gene, CDR1 is GTSNPN and CDR2 is SVGIG (reference sequence). V lost 4 bases and J lost 0, with 17 bases in between. The CDR3 totals 16 residues. The chain's CDR3 is CAWTSPTATSTDTQYF. The CDR3 DNA reads as TGTGCCTGGACGTCCCCGACAGCCACTAGCACAGATACGCAGTATTTT. Combining the CDR3 with reference TRBV30 and TRBJ2-3 gives the whole variable domain SQTIHQWPATLVQPVGSPLSLECTVEGTSNPNLYWYRQAAGRGLQLLFYSVGIGQISSEVPQNLSASRPQDRQFILSSKKLLLSDSGFYLCAWTSPTATSTDTQYFGPGTRLTVL.

The gene calls are TRBV11-2 and TRBJ2-7; 9 nucleotides align to TRBD1. CDR1 is SGHAT and CDR2 is FQNNGV in the germline V gene. The ends lost 1 base at V and 7 bases at J; junction bases unmatched: 5. The CDR3 totals 14 residues. The CDR3 loop is CASSLGDRAGEQYF. CDR3 coding DNA: TGTGCCAGCAGCTTAGGGGACAGGGCAGGAGAGCAGTACTTC.

The chain employs TRBV10-1 and TRBJ2-3, with a possible D match to TRBD1 (6 bases). Germline loops: CDR1 WNHNN, CDR2 SYGVQD (reference sequence). The CDR3 has 14 residues. Trimming took off 2 bases at V and 2 bases at J, with 8 bases between the two ends. The CDR3 nucleotides are TGCGCCAGCAGTGAGGGACAGATCACAGATACGCAGTATTTT. Protein sequence: CASSEGQITDTQYF.

The chain combines TRBV4-2 with TRBJ2-7; 10 positions match TRBD2. The CDR3 sequence is 15 residues long. Germline CDR1 is LGHNA and CDR2 is YNFKEQ. J was trimmed by 5 bases and V by 0 bases; bases with no gene match: 4. In nucleotides, the CDR3 is TGTGCCAGCAGCCAAGAATTAGCGGGAGGAGACGAGCAGTACTTC. Translated, it gives CASSQELAGGDEQYF.

The J gene is TRBJ2-1, the V gene TRBV6-4, with no clear D. CDR1 is MRHNA and CDR2 is SNTAGT in the germline V gene. V lost 0 bases to trimming and J lost 4 bases, with 13 bases between them. The CDR3 covers 16 residues. The DNA for the CDR3 is TGTGCCAGCAGTGACTCGACACATCAGGTGTACAATGAGCAGTTCTTC. Its translation: CASSDSTHQVYNEQFF.

The rearrangement uses TRBV7-8 and TRBJ1-2; D gene ambiguous. Trimming removed 4 bases from V and 1 base from J, with 16 bases in between. The CDR3 covers 16 residues. CDR1 SGHVS and CDR2 FQNEAQ come from the germline V gene. The CDR3, as DNA: TGTGCCAGCAGCTCCGGGGAGGTGGGCATTAACTATGGCTACACCTTC. This encodes CASSSGEVGINYGYTF.

This sequence joins TRBV30 and TRBJ1-1; maybe TRBD1 (6 bases). The V gene lost 6 bases and the J gene lost 4 bases, with 12 bases spanning the gap. This CDR3 is built from 12 residues. The germline V gene has CDR1 GTSNPN and CDR2 SVGIG (reference sequence). CDR3 sequence: CACKRGITEAFF. The CDR3 nucleotides are TGTGCCTGTAAAAGGGGGATCACTGAAGCTTTCTTT.